Reported below is one T cell receptor beta chain. Its antigen is as yet unknown. Germline V CDR1 and CDR2: SGHAT, FQNNGV. The CDR3 totals 13 residues. Trimming removed 2 bases at V and 3 bases at J, with 7 bases between. This specimen belongs to a study of cytomegalovirus exposure and HLA in healthy donors. Notes on the study in general: Several of the most significant clusters appeared, in a later analysis, to be linked to common viral pathogens. Immune exposure was documented only through CMV serostatus. Earlier analysis found most TCR beta V segments productive about 90% or about 30% of the time. Among CMV-associated TCR beta chains, most appeared HLA-restricted in a later analysis.

PCR employed 60 Vbeta and 13 Jbeta primers. Clones were sequenced by immunoSEQ multiplex PCR, and TCRdb holds only the in-frame ones, with some missing. The sample holds 150,000 to 200,000 clones, 81% seen once. This chain links TRBV11-2 with TRBJ2-5; the D is unclear. The receptor was derived from a man in his fifties or sixties in good health and CMV-seropositive. Sequencing was carried out using PBMCs. In nucleotides, the CDR3 is TGTGCCAGCAGCTTATCGAGGAAAGAGACCCAGTACTTC. Translating it yields CASSLSRKETQYF. The full variable domain, rest sourced from reference TRBV11-2 and TRBJ2-5, is EAGVAQSPRYKIIEKRQSVAFWCNPISGHATLYWYQQILGQGPKLLIQFQNNGVVDDSQLPKDRFSAERLKGVDSTLKIQPAKLEDSAVYLCASSLSRKETQYFGPGTRLLVL.